This T cell receptor (beta chain) was recorded in a study of vaccination effects on CD4 cells after COVID-19. Study-level information: Samples that were drawn after vaccination came a median of 72 days after the second dose.

Worth noting for this clone: The antigen is undetermined.

Here immunoSEQ multiplex PCR was the method, and the copy in TCRdb shows in-frame clones only, minus some. In the table there are about 66,000 clones, 70% to 85% of which are singletons. The CDR3 length is 15 residues. The germline V gene encodes CDR1 SGHDN and CDR2 FVKESK. The V end lost 2 bases, the J end lost 0 bases, and 8 bases lay between the germline ends. The culture ran for roughly 10 days before CD4+ T cells were isolated. Each person got two doses of an mRNA SARS-CoV-2 vaccine, BNT162b2 or mRNA-1273. The healthy vaccine recipients, who had no prior SARS-CoV-2 infection, showed negative nucleocapsid antibodies. In the cultures, half the medium was exchanged for IL-2 medium on days 3 and 7.

Sequenced here: CD4+ T cells from PBMCs cultured without peptide, sampled after COVID-19 vaccination. This receptor was identified in a human donor who received a COVID-19 vaccine. V usage is TRBV14 and J usage is TRBJ2-4; D remains unclear. As DNA, the CDR3 is TGTGCCAGCAGCCAATTACAGCAAGCCAAAAACATTCAGTACTTC. As protein: CASSQLQQAKNIQYF.